This TCR beta chain is drawn from a study of blood T cell repertoires in COVID-19. Across the whole study: Some COVID-19 samples were acute and others convalescent; all came from the United States, Italy and Spain. Sources were T cells, B-cell-depleted T cells, or PBMCs; the material itself was cDNA or gDNA.

Germline V gives CDR1 KGHSH, CDR2 LQKENI. V lost 4 bases and J lost 5; bases outside the gene matches: 11. This CDR3 comprises 16 residues. In the original workflow: Nucleated cell counts were estimated from reference gene primer amplification. Sequenced by immunoSEQ multiplex PCR; TCRdb stores in-frame clones only, minus some. Clonal size and the V and J genes are those of that table, whereas D and trimming came from the DNA. The sample holds about 180,000 clones; approximately 89% are singletons and the top ten take 4% to 5%. This clone was recorded only once. This chain connects TRBV18 to TRBJ1-1; 9 bases are shared with TRBD1. Sequencing was carried out using peripheral blood. This sequence originates from a woman in her thirties with acute or convalescent COVID-19. The CDR3 DNA reads TGTGCCAGCTCACAGGGACAGGGCGGCGGGATGACTGAAGCTTTCTTT. Amino acids: CASSQGQGGGMTEAFF.